Following are 27 T cell receptor beta chains from one sample sequenced in a study of T cells after yellow fever vaccination. TCRdb processed the 5' RACE reads anew with MiXCR; each CDR3 protein has one entry. This sample yields more than 95,000 distinct CDR3 sequences, of which 7.2% are seen a single time; roughly 2.8% belongs to the top ten. The sequences come from CD4+ T cells sorted from PBMCs, collected roughly 45 days after the first yellow fever vaccination. The receptors come from a man between 18 and 35 years old who received the YFV17D yellow fever vaccine.

This clonotype was observed many times. CDR3 sequence (DNA): TGTGCCAGCAGACCTAGCGGGGAGAACACCGGGGAGCTGTTTTTT. Encoded protein: CASRPSGENTGELFF. The gene calls are TRBV6-2 or TRBV6-3 and TRBJ2-2, with TRBD2 matching 9 bases. The V gene end was trimmed by 6 bases and the J gene end by 1 base; junction bases not matched to a gene: 3. The CDR3 runs 15 residues. Germline-derived CDR1 and CDR2 are MNHEY and SVGEGT.

This clonotype was seen at least ten times. The V gene is TRBV11-2, the J gene TRBJ2-4; TRBD2 might be the D (5 bases). The germline V gene encodes CDR1 SGHAT and CDR2 FQNNGV. There are 14 residues in the CDR3. Trimming removed 5 bases from V and 0 bases from J, with 8 bases in between. The CDR3 region has the DNA TGTGCCAGCAGCCCCGGGGTAGCCAAAAACATTCAGTACTTC. Amino acid sequence: CASSPGVAKNIQYF.

This clonotype was seen only a few times. The J gene is TRBJ1-6, the V gene TRBV4-2; D is possibly TRBD1 (6 bases). In germline, CDR1 is LGHNA, CDR2 YNFKEQ. Trimming shortened V by 0 bases and J by 5 bases, and 11 bases separated the two germline ends. The CDR3 spans 16 residues. For the CDR3, the DNA is TGTGCCAGCAGCCAAGATCCGGGGGCGGATAATTCACCCCTCCACTTT. Translated: CASSQDPGADNSPLHF.

The gene calls are TRBV7-2 and TRBJ1-1, with TRBD1 as a possible D gene (6 bases). Trimming removed 1 base at V and 1 base at J, with 13 bases between. Germline values: CDR1 SGHTA, CDR2 FQGNSA. The CDR3 runs to 16 residues. CDR3 region: CASSLVWGPGNTEAFF. The CDR3 DNA reads as TGTGCCAGCAGCTTAGTGTGGGGGCCTGGGAACACTGAAGCTTTCTTT.

This clonotype was detected ten times or more. This rearrangement joins TRBV10-3 to TRBJ2-3, with 9 positions matching TRBD1. The J segment lost 7 bases and the V segment lost 4 bases, leaving 9 bases of the junction unmatched. This CDR3 contains 15 residues. Germline V CDR1 and CDR2: ENHRY, SYGVKD. CDR3 DNA sequence: TGTGCCATCAGTGGGACAGGGGATTTGGTGAATACGCAGTATTTT. It translates to CAISGTGDLVNTQYF.

The table lists this clonotype with many counts. V gene TRBV7-2 combines with J gene TRBJ2-4; either TRBD1 or TRBD2 may fit D (5 bases each). The V and J ends lost 6 bases and 6 bases respectively, with 18 bases between them. The germline gives CDR1 SGHTA, CDR2 FQGNSA. The CDR3 is 15 residues long. The CDR3 bases are TGTGCCAGCAGTTCCCCTCAGTATGGGGGAAACATTCAGTACTTC. As protein: CASSSPQYGGNIQYF.

The V and J genes are TRBV6-5 and TRBJ2-3; 7 bases line up with TRBD2. With 4 bases clipped from V and 1 base from J, the junction kept 5 bases outside the gene matches. Germline V gene sequence: CDR1 MNHEY, CDR2 SVGAGI. The CDR3 has 15 residues. The CDR3 sequence: CASSSRGGGTDTQYF. The DNA of the CDR3 is TGTGCCAGCAGTTCCCGGGGAGGGGGCACAGATACGCAGTATTTT.

This clonotype has a count of ten or more. The chain carries TRBV9 and TRBJ2-7; D might be TRBD1 (6 bases). Germline-derived CDR1 and CDR2 are SGDLS and YYNGEE. Trimming took 0 bases from V and 6 from J, leaving 19 bases between them. CDR3 length: 16 amino acids. The CDR3 coding sequence is TGTGCCAGCAGCGTAGGGGTGGGGGCCAGCGGAGGCGAGCAGTACTTC. Translated: CASSVGVGASGGEQYF.

This chain uses TRBV11-1 with TRBJ1-1; maybe TRBD1 (6 bases). Germline CDR1 reads SGHAT; CDR2 reads FQDESV (reference sequence). Trimming cost V 9 bases and J 3 bases, with 17 bases left between them. The CDR3 length is 14 residues. CDR3 amino acids: CASNRDRTDTEAFF. The CDR3 DNA is TGTGCCAGTAATCGTGACAGGACGGACACTGAAGCTTTCTTT. Complete variable domain (other parts from reference TRBV11-1 and TRBJ1-1): EAEVAQSPRYKITEKSQAVAFWCDPISGHATLYWYRQILGQGPELLVQFQDESVVDDSQLPKDRFSAERLKGVDSTLKIQPAELGDSAMYLCASNRDRTDTEAFFGQGTRLTVV.

This clonotype has at least ten counts. This chain connects TRBV4-2 to TRBJ2-6; TRBD1 matches 7 bases. CDR3 length: 17 residues. V dropped 8 bases and J dropped 3; count of bases not matched to a gene: 13. Germline lookup yields CDR1 LGHNA and CDR2 YNFKEQ. The CDR3 nucleotides are TGTGCCAGCTCATCCTGGGCAGGGGGAGATGGGGCCAACGTCCTGACTTTC. This encodes CASSSWAGGDGANVLTF.

The sample holds many counts of this clonotype. The chain is built from TRBV19 and TRBJ2-6; D possibly corresponds to TRBD1 (6 bases). The V end was cut by 5 bases, the J end by 6 bases, with 17 bases between. The CDR3 spans 16 residues. Per germline, CDR1 LNHDA and CDR2 SQIVND (reference sequence). The CDR3 region is CASSSWGLPLANVLTF. As DNA, the CDR3 is TGTGCCAGTAGTTCATGGGGGCTCCCGTTGGCCAACGTCCTGACTTTC.

This clonotype was detected ten times or more. The chain uses TRBV5-1 and TRBJ2-1, with 9 positions matching TRBD2. Germline V gives CDR1 SGHRS, CDR2 YFSETQ. V gave up 5 bases and J gave up 4 bases; unmatched junction bases: 7. The CDR3 is made up of 15 amino acids. Here the CDR3 DNA reads TGCGCCAGCAGAATGAGACTAGCGGTATACAATGAGCAGTTCTTC. This sequence encodes CASRMRLAVYNEQFF.

To note about this clonotype: A much larger clone differs by one base, so this may be a read error. The rearrangement joins TRBV12-3 or TRBV12-4 to TRBJ2-4; D gene ambiguous. Trimming shortened V by 3 bases and J by 2 bases, and 11 bases separated the two germline ends. This CDR3 is built from 15 residues. The CDR3 protein is CASSFVPNPKNIQYF. CDR3 nucleotides: TGTGCCAGCAGTTTCGTCCCCAATCCCAAAAACATTCAGTACTTC.

This clonotype was seen repeatedly, ten times or more. The rearrangement joins TRBV6-5 to TRBJ2-3; 14 nucleotides agree with TRBD2. Germline trimming cut 6 bases from V and 5 bases from J; bases unmatched to any gene: 10. The CDR3 covers 17 residues. Germline V CDR1 and CDR2: MNHEY, SVGAGI. The CDR3 loop is CASSRLTSGGVKDTQYF. Here the CDR3 DNA reads TGTGCCAGCAGCCGGCTGACTAGCGGGGGGGTAAAAGATACGCAGTATTTT.

This clonotype was observed at least ten times. The CDR3 here is CSARGLAGASTDTQYF. The CDR3 region has the DNA TGCAGTGCTAGGGGACTAGCGGGGGCCAGCACAGATACGCAGTATTTT. The rearrangement joins TRBV20-1 to TRBJ2-3; 14 bases agree with TRBD2. V lost 3 bases, J lost 0 bases, and 2 bases stayed unmatched. Germline V gene lookup returns CDR1 DFQATT and CDR2 SNEGSKA (reference sequence). The CDR3 loop spans 16 amino acids.

This clonotype has only a few counts. The chain combines TRBV20-1 with TRBJ2-1, with 12 nucleotides matching TRBD2. Germline V gene lookup returns CDR1 DFQATT and CDR2 SNEGSKA (reference sequence). This CDR3 spans 15 amino acids. Trimming took 3 bases from V and 4 from J; bases not matched to a gene: 4. The CDR3 DNA reads as TGCAGTGCTAGCGTGACTAGCGGGAGATACAATGAGCAGTTCTTC. Translating gives CSASVTSGRYNEQFF.

On this clonotype itself: This could be a read error, since a much larger clone is one nucleotide away. The chain links TRBV3-1 to TRBJ2-5, with no clear D. The CDR3 is 13 residues long. The germline gives CDR1 LGHDT, CDR2 YNNKEL (reference sequence). The CDR3 sequence is CACSFGHEETQYF. For the CDR3, the DNA is TGTGCCTGCAGTTTCGGGCATGAAGAGACCCAGTACTTC.

This clonotype was observed many times. CDR3 coding DNA: TGCAGTGCTACGCAGACAGGTCCTAATGAAAAACTGTTTTTT. Amino acids: CSATQTGPNEKLFF. J is TRBJ1-4 and V is TRBV20-1; possibly TRBD1 for D (6 bases). Trimming removed 4 bases at V and 3 bases at J, with 12 bases between. Germline CDR1 is DFQATT and CDR2 is SNEGSKA (reference sequence). There are 14 residues in the CDR3.

This clonotype was recorded at least ten times. CDR3 sequence (DNA): TGCAGTGCTAGATGGAGCCATGTTAATGAAAAACTGTTTTTT. It yields the protein CSARWSHVNEKLFF. J is TRBJ1-4 and V is TRBV20-1; no clear D. The CDR3 consists of 14 residues. Trimming pared 2 bases from V and 4 bases from J, leaving 11 bases between. The germline CDR1 and CDR2 sequences are DFQATT and SNEGSKA (reference sequence).

In its sample, this clonotype was seen a few times. This chain links TRBV5-6 with TRBJ2-1; no firm D call. The CDR3 is 13 amino acids. Looked up from germline, CDR1 is SGHDT and CDR2 is YYEEEE. Between the trimmed V and J ends, which lost 0 bases and 7 bases, there was a span of 8 bases. CDR3 in DNA: TGTGCCAGCAGCTTGGTATCGCTGAATGAGCAGTTCTTC. Protein: CASSLVSLNEQFF.

This rearrangement joins TRBV7-3 to TRBJ2-1, with 14 bases that match TRBD2. CDR3 length: 15 amino acids. Germline CDR1 is SGHTA and CDR2 is FQGTGA. J was trimmed by 8 bases and V by 5 bases; bases with no gene match: 5. CDR3 region: CASSETSGGAYEQFF. Here the CDR3 DNA reads TGTGCCAGCAGCGAGACTAGCGGGGGGGCCTATGAGCAGTTCTTC. Complete variable domain (other parts from reference TRBV7-3 and TRBJ2-1): GAGVSQTPSNKVTEKGKYVELRCDPISGHTALYWYRQSLGQGPEFLIYFQGTGAADDSGLPNDRFFAVRPEGSVSTLKIQRTERGDSAVYLCASSETSGGAYEQFFGPGTRLTVL.

This clonotype was seen at least ten times. The rearrangement uses TRBV20-1 and TRBJ2-3; D is uncertain. This CDR3 contains 16 residues. Germline loops: CDR1 DFQATT, CDR2 SNEGSKA (reference sequence). The V end was cut by 0 bases, the J end by 2 bases, with 15 bases between. The CDR3 DNA reads as TGCAGTGCTAGAGATCCTGCCGACCGGACCACAGATACGCAGTATTTT. Protein product: CSARDPADRTTDTQYF.

To note about this clonotype: Since a much larger clone is just one base distant, this may be a read error. The V gene is TRBV7-6, the J gene TRBJ2-5; D is unresolved. Per the germline V gene, CDR1 is SGHVS and CDR2 is FNYEAQ. The CDR3 totals 13 residues. Trimming pared 8 bases from V and 4 bases from J, leaving 14 bases between. This chain's CDR3 is CASGPDLRETQYF. The CDR3 DNA sequence: TGTGCCAGCGGCCCCGACTTAAGAGAGACCCAGTACTTC.

There are many counts of this clonotype. The V and J genes are TRBV7-2 and TRBJ1-5; 7 bases match TRBD1. V was clipped by 10 bases and J by 7 bases; unmatched bases: 10. CDR3 length: 13 amino acids. Germline V gene sequence: CDR1 SGHTA, CDR2 FQGNSA. Here the CDR3 reads CATNRGRGQPQHF. The CDR3, as DNA: TGTGCCACTAATAGGGGGCGCGGCCAGCCCCAGCATTTT.

Note on this clonotype: Being one base from a much bigger clone, this may be a read error. The V call is TRBV2, the J call TRBJ1-1, with D possibly being TRBD1 (6 bases). From germline, CDR1 is SNHLY and CDR2 FYNNEI. The CDR3 extends over 11 amino acids. V lost 10 bases and J 3 bases, leaving 9 bases between the germline ends. CDR3 bases: TGTGCCAACCAGGGGTACACTGAAGCTTTCTTT. Translation: CANQGYTEAFF.

In this sample, this clonotype turned up many times. The rearrangement links TRBV5-6 to TRBJ1-6; TRBD1 might be the D (5 bases). The V end lost 4 bases, the J end lost 5 bases, and 7 bases lay between the germline ends. There are 13 residues in the CDR3. CDR1 is SGHDT, CDR2 YYEEEE, per germline. CDR3 sequence: CASSIRDNSPLHF. CDR3 nucleotides: TGTGCCAGCAGCATCAGGGATAATTCACCCCTCCACTTT.

This clonotype appeared a few times. V and J are TRBV7-6 and TRBJ1-2; TRBD1 matches at 9 bases. The CDR3 has 14 amino acids. Germline CDR1 SGHVS, CDR2 FNYEAQ. The V segment lost 8 bases and the J segment 0 bases; nucleotides outside the gene matches: 4. The CDR3 loop is CASETGGTNYGYTF. The DNA of the CDR3 is TGTGCCAGCGAAACAGGGGGCACTAACTATGGCTACACCTTC.